Below, one T cell receptor (beta chain) is given with its context. What it recognizes is unknown. Assay used: immunoSEQ multiplex PCR; TCRdb lists only in-frame clones, some missing. This sample has 20,000 to 25,000 clones, with 85% to 95% found just once. Germline CDR1 is SGHTA and CDR2 is FQGTGA. V lost 1 base, J lost 5 bases, and 12 bases lay in between. There are 15 residues in the CDR3. This specimen belongs to a study of T cells in tuberculosis. Study-wide points: Samples were chosen by availability of cryopreserved specimens.

Unsorted cryopreserved PBMC were sequenced, averaging about 100,000 T cells per clinical donor. The source of this sequence is a donor between 10 and 35 years old with latent tuberculosis or without tuberculosis infection. Some clones in this sample may be carry-over from other donors' samples. The gene calls are TRBV7-3 and TRBJ1-5; D is unresolved. Sequences were obtained from PBMCs. As DNA, the CDR3 is TGTGCCAGCAGCTTAATGATCGGGGTGGATCAGCCCCAGCATTTT. This codes for CASSLMIGVDQPQHF.